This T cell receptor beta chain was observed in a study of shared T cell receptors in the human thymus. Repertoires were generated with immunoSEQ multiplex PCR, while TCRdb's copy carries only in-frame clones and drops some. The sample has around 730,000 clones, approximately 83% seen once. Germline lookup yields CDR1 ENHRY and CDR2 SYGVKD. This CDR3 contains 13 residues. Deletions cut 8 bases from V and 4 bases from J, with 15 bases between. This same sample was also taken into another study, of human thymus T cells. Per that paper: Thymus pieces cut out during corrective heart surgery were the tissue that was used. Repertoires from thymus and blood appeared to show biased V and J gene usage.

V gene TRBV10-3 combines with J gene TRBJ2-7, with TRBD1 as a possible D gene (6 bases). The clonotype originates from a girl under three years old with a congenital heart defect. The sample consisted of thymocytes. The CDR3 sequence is CAIGREGGYEQYF. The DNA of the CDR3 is TGTGCCATCGGCAGGGAAGGGGGATACGAGCAGTACTTC.